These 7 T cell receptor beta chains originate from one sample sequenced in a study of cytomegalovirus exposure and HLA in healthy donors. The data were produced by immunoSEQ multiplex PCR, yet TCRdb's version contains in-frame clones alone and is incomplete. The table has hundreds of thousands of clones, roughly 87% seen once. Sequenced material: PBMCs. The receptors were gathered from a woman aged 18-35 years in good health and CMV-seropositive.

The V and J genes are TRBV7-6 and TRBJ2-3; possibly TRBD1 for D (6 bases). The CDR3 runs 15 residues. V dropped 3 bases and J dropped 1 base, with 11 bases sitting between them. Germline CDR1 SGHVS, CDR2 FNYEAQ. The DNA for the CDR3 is TGTGCCAGCAGCTTGCAAACAGGGCGCACAGATACGCAGTATTTT. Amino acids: CASSLQTGRTDTQYF.

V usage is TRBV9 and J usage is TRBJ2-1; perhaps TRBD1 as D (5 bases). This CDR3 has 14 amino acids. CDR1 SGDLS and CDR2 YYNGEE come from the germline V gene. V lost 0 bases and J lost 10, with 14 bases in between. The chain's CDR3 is CASSVGTQGWEQFF. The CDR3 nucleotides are TGTGCCAGCAGCGTAGGAACCCAGGGATGGGAGCAGTTCTTC.

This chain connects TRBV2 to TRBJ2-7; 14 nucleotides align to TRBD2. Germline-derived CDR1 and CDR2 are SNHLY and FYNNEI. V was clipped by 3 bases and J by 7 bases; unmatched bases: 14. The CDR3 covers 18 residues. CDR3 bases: TGTGCCAGCAGTGACCCGACTAGCGGGAGGGTCCTCTCGGGAGAGCAGTACTTC. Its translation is CASSDPTSGRVLSGEQYF.

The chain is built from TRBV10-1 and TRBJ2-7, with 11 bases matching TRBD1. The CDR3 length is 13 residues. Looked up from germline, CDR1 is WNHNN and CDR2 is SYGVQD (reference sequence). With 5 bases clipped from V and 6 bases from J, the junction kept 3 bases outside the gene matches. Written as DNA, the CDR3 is TGCGCCAGCAGTTCCGGGACAGGGGGCGAGCAGTACTTC. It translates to CASSSGTGGEQYF.

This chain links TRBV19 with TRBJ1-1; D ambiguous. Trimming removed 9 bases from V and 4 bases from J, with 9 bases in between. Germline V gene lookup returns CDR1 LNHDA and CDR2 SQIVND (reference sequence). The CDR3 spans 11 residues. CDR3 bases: TGTGCCAGCTTCCGAGGCACTGAAGCTTTCTTT. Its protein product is CASFRGTEAFF.

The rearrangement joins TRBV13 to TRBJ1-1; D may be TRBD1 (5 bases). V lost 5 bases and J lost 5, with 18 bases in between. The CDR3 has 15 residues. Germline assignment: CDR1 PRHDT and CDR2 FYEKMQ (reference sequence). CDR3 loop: CASSIPTAMSTEAFF. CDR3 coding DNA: TGTGCCAGCAGCATTCCGACAGCCATGAGTACTGAAGCTTTCTTT.

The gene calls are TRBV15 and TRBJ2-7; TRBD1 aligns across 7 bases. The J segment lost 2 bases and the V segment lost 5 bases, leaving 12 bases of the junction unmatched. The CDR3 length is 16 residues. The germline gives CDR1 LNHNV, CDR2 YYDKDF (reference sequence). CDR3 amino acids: CATSERSGQATYEQYF. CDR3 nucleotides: TGTGCCACCAGCGAGCGTAGTGGACAGGCCACCTACGAGCAGTACTTC.